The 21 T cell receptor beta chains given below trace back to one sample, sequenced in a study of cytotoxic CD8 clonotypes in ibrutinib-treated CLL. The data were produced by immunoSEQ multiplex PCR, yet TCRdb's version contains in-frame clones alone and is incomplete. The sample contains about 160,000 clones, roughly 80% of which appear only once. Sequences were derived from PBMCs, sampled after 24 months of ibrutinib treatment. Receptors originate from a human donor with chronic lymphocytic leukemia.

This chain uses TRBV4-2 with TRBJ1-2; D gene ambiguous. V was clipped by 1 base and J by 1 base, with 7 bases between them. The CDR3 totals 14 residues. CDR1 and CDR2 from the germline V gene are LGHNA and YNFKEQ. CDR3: CASSQVEFNYGYTF. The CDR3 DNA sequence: TGTGCCAGCAGCCAAGTCGAGTTTAACTATGGCTACACCTTC.

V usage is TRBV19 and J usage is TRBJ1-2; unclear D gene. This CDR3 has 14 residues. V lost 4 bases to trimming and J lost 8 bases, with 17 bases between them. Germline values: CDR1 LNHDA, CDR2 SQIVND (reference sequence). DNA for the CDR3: TGTGCCAGTAGTAGCGGTCTACAACTGGGAGGCTACACCTTC. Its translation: CASSSGLQLGGYTF.

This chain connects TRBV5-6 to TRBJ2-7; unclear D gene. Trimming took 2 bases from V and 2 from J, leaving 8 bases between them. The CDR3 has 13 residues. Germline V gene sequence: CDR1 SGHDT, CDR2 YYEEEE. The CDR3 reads CASSLVFTYEQYF. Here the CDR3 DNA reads TGTGCCAGCAGCTTAGTCTTTACCTACGAGCAGTACTTC.

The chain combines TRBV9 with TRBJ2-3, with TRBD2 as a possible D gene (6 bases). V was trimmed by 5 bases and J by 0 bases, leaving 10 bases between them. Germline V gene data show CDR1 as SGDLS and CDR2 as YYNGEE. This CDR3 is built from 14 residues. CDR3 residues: CASSAGTSTDTQYF. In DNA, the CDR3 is TGTGCCAGCAGTGCCGGGACTAGCACAGATACGCAGTATTTT.

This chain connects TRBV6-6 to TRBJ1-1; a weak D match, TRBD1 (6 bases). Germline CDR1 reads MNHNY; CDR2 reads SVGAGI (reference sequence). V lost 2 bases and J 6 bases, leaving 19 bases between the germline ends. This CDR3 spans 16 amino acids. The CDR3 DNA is TGTGCCAGCAGTTACAGAACAGGGAAAGGAGCTTCTGAAGCTTTCTTT. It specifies CASSYRTGKGASEAFF.

CDR3: CASSDRQGGTTEAFF. The CDR3 DNA reads TGTGCCAGTAGCGACCGACAGGGGGGGACCACTGAAGCTTTCTTT. The chain is built from TRBV19 and TRBJ1-1, with 9 bases that match TRBD1. Germline V gene lookup returns CDR1 LNHDA and CDR2 SQIVND (reference sequence). The CDR3 is made up of 15 amino acids. After removal of 6 bases from V and 4 bases from J, the junction contained 9 bases not matched to a gene. Using reference TRBV19 and TRBJ1-1 for the parts outside the CDR3, the full variable domain is DGGITQSPKYLFRKEGQNVTLSCEQNLNHDAMYWYRQDPGQGLRLIYYSQIVNDFQKGDIAEGYSVSREKKESFPLTVTSAQKNPTAFYLCASSDRQGGTTEAFFGQGTRLTVV.

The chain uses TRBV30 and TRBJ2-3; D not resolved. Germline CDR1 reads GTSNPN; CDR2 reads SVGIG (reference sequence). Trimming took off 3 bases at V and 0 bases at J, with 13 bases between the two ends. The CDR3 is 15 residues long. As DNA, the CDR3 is TGTGCCTGGAGCGCCGCGGCGCTAAGCACAGATACGCAGTATTTT. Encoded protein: CAWSAAALSTDTQYF. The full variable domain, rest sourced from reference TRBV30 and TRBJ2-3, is SQTIHQWPATLVQPVGSPLSLECTVEGTSNPNLYWYRQAAGRGLQLLFYSVGIGQISSEVPQNLSASRPQDRQFILSSKKLLLSDSGFYLCAWSAAALSTDTQYFGPGTRLTVL.

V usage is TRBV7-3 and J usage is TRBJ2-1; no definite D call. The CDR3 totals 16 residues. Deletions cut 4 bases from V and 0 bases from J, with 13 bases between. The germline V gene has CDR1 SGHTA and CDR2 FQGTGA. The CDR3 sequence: CASSSLVYSSYNEQFF. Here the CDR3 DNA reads TGTGCCAGCAGCTCCTTGGTCTATAGCTCCTACAATGAGCAGTTCTTC.

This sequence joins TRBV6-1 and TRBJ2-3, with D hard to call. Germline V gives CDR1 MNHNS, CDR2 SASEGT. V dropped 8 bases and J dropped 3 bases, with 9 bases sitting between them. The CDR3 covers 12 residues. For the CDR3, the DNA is TGTGCCAGCCAGATACAGACAGATACGCAGTATTTT. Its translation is CASQIQTDTQYF.

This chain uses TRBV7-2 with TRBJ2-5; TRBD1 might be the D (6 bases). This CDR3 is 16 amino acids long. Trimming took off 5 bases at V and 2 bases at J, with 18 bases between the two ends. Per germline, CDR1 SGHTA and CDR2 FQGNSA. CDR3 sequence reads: CASSVQGPTRQETQYF. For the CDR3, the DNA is TGTGCCAGCAGCGTACAGGGTCCGACTCGACAAGAGACCCAGTACTTC.

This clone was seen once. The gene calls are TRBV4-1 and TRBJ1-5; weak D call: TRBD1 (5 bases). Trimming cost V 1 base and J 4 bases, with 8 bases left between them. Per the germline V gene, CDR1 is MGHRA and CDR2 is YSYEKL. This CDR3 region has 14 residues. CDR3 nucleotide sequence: TGCGCCAGCAGCCAAGTGGCAGGGAATCAGCCCCAGCATTTT. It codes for CASSQVAGNQPQHF.

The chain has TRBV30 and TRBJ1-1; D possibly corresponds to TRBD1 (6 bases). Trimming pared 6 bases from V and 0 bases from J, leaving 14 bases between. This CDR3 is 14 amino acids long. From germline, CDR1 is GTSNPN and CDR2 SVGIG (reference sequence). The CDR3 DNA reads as TGTGCCTGTGTACGACAGGCGATGAACACTGAAGCTTTCTTT. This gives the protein CACVRQAMNTEAFF.

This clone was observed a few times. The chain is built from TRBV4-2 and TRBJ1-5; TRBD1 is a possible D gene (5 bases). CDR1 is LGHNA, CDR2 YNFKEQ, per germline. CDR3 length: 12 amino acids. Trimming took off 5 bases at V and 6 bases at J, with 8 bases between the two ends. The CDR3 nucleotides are TGTGCCAGCAGCGCGGGGGGTCAGCCCCAGCATTTT. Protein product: CASSAGGQPQHF.

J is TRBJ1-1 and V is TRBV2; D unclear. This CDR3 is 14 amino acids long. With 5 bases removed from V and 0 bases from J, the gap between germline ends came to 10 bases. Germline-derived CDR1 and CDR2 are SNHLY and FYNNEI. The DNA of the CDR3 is TGTGCCAGCAGTCGCACGGGGATGAACACTGAAGCTTTCTTT. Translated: CASSRTGMNTEAFF.

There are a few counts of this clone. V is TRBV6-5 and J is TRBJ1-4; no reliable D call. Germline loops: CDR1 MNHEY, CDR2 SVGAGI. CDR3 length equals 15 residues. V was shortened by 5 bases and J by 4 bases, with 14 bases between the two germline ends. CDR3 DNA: TGTGCCAGCAGTAGGAATGACCGGTATAATGAAAAACTGTTTTTT. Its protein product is CASSRNDRYNEKLFF.

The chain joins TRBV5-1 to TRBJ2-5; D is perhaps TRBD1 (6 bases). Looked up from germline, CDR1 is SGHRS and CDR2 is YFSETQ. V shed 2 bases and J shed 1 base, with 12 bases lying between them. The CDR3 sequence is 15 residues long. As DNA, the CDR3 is TGCGCCAGCAGCTTTACCTGGACAGTCCAAGAGACCCAGTACTTC. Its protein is CASSFTWTVQETQYF. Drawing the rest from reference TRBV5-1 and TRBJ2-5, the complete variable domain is KAGVTQTPRYLIKTRGQQVTLSCSPISGHRSVSWYQQTPGQGLQFLFEYFSETQRNKGNFPGRFSGRQFSNSRSEMNVSTLELGDSALYLCASSFTWTVQETQYFGPGTRLLVL.

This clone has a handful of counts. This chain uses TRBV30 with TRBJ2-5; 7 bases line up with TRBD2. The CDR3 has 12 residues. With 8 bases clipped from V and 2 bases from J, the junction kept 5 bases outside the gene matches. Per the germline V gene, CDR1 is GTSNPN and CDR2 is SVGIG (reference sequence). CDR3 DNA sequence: TGTGCCGCGGGGAGGGTACAAGAGACCCAGTACTTC. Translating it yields CAAGRVQETQYF.

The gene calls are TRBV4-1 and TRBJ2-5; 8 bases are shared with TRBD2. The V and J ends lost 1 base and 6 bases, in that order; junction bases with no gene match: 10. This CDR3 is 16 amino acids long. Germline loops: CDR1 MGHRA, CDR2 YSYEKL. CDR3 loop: CASSQVGSGGHKTQYF. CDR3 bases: TGCGCCAGCAGCCAAGTTGGGAGCGGGGGCCACAAGACCCAGTACTTC.

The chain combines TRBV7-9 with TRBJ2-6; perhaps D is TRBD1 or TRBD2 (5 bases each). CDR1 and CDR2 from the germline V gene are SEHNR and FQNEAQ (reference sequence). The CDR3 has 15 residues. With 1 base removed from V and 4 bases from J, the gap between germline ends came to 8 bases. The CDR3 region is CASSLVGVGANVLTF. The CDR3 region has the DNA TGTGCCAGCAGCTTAGTGGGGGTCGGGGCCAACGTCCTGACTTTC.

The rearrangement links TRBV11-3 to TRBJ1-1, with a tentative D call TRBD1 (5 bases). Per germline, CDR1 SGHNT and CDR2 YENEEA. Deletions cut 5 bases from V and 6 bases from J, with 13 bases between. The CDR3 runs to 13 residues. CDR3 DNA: TGTGCCAGCAGCCTTGGGGCCGACTCTGAAGCTTTCTTT. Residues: CASSLGADSEAFF.

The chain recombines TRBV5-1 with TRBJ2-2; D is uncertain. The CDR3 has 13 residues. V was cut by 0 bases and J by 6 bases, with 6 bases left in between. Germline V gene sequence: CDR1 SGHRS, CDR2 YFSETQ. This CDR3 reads CASSLDPPGELFF. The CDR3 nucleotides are TGCGCCAGCAGCTTGGATCCCCCCGGGGAGCTGTTTTTT.